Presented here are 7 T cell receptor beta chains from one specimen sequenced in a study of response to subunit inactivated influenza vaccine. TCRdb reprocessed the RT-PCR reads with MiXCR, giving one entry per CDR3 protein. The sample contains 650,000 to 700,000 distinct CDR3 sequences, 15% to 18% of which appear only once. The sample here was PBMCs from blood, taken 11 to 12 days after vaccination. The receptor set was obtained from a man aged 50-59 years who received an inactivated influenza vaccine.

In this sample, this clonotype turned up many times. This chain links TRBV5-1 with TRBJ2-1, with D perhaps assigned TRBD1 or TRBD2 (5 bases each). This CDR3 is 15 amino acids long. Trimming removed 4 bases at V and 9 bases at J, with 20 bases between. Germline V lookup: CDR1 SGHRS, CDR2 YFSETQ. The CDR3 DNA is TGCGCCAGCAGCCCCCCGGGACCCCTCGCCTCTGAGCAGTTCTTC. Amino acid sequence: CASSPPGPLASEQFF. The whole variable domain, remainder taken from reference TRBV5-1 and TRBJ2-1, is KAGVTQTPRYLIKTRGQQVTLSCSPISGHRSVSWYQQTPGQGLQFLFEYFSETQRNKGNFPGRFSGRQFSNSRSEMNVSTLELGDSALYLCASSPPGPLASEQFFGPGTRLTVL.

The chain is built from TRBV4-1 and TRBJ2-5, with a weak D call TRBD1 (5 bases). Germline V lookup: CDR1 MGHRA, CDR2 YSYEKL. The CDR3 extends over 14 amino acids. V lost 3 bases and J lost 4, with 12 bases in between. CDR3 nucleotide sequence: TGCGCCAGCAGCCAGACCAGGGTCACAGAGACCCAGTACTTC. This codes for CASSQTRVTETQYF.

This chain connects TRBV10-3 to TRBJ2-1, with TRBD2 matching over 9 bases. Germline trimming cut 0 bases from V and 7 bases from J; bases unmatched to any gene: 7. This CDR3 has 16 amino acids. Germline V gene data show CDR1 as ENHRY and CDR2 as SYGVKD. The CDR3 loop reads CAISESGGGGANEQFF. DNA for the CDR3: TGTGCCATCAGTGAGTCCGGTGGCGGGGGGGCAAATGAGCAGTTCTTC.

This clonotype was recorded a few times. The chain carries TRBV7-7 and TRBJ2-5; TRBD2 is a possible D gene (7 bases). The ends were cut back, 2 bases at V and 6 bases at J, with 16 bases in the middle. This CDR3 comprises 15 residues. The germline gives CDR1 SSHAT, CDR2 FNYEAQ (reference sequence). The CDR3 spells CASSLRGGDIQTQYF. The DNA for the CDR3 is TGTGCCAGCAGCTTAAGGGGGGGCGATATCCAGACCCAGTACTTC.

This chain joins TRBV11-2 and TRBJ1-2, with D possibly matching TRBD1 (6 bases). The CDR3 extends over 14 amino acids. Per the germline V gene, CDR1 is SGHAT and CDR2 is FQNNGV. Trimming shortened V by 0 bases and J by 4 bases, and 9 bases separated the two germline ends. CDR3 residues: CASSLDGQTYGYTF. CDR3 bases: TGTGCCAGCAGCTTAGACGGACAGACCTATGGCTACACCTTC.

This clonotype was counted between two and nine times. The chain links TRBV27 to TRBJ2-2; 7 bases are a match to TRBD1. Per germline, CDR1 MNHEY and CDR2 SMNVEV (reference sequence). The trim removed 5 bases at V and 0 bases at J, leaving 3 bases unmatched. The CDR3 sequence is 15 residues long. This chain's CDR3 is CASSRQGANTGELFF. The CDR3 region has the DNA TGTGCCAGCAGTAGACAGGGCGCGAACACCGGGGAGCTGTTTTTT.

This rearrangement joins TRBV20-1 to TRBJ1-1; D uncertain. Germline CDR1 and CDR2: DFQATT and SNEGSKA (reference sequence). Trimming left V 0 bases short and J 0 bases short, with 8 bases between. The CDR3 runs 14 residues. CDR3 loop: CSARDLGMNTEAFF. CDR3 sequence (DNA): TGCAGTGCTAGAGATCTCGGCATGAACACTGAAGCTTTCTTT.